This is a list of T cell receptor beta chains from one sample in a study of cytomegalovirus exposure and HLA in healthy donors. Produced via immunoSEQ multiplex PCR; TCRdb's table is partial and in-frame only. Of roughly 230,000 clones listed, 85% to 95% are singletons. Sequenced material: PBMCs. These TCRs come from a girl aged 2-10 years in good health and CMV-seronegative. Both conserved end residues are part of each CDR3. A D gene is named only where the DNA matches it firmly. Clone size is shown for a subset of rows, as once, few, many or a class of expanded clone.

TRBJ1-1,NA,13,TRBV27,NA,TGTGCCAGCAGTTTCGCCCAGGGCACTGAAGCTTTCTTT,CASSFAQGTEAFF
TRBJ2-1,NA,11,TRBV5-6,NA,TGTGCCAGCAGTGAGGGCAATGAGCAGTTCTTC,CASSEGNEQFF
TRBJ1-4,NA,16,TRBV10-1,NA,TGCGCCAGCAGTGGGACAACAGGGTCAACTAATGAAAAACTGTTTTTT,CASSGTTGSTNEKLFF
TRBJ2-1,TRBD2,15,TRBV19,NA,TGTGCCAGTAGTGGGGCTAGCGGGAGCTACAATGAGCAGTTCTTC,CASSGASGSYNEQFF
TRBJ2-7,TRBD1,15,TRBV7-9,once,TGTGCCAGCAGCACCCAGCGGACAGGGGAGTACGAGCAGTACTTC,CASSTQRTGEYEQYF
TRBJ2-5,TRBD1,14,TRBV5-1,few,TGCGCCAGCAGCACAATGACAGGGGGGGAGACCCAGTACTTC,CASSTMTGGETQYF
TRBJ1-2,NA,14,TRBV27,NA,TGTGCCAGCAGTTCTTACAGGGCTACCTATGGCTACACCTTC,CASSSYRATYGYTF
TRBJ2-1,TRBD2,17,TRBV9,NA,TGTGCCAGCAGCGTAGACACACTAGCGGCTCCCTACAATGAGCAGTTCTTC,CASSVDTLAAPYNEQFF
TRBJ2-2,TRBD1,13,TRBV6-6,NA,TGTGCCAGCGGAAGGGGGCGCGTCGGGGAGCTGTTTTTT,CASGRGRVGELFF
TRBJ1-1,NA,12,TRBV7-9,NA,TGTGCCAGCAGCTTACTTATAGCTGAAGCTTTCTTT,CASSLLIAEAFF
TRBJ1-5,TRBD1,13,TRBV6-1,NA,TGTGCCAGCAGTTCGACAGGGGGGCAGCCCCAGCATTTT,CASSSTGGQPQHF
TRBJ2-3,NA,16,TRBV4-1,once,TGCGCCAGCAGCCAAGATCCTGGGGCCCGCGGAGATACGCAGTATTTT,CASSQDPGARGDTQYF
TRBJ1-3,NA,12,TRBV29-1,NA,TGCAGCGTTGACGGACAGGGAAACACCATATATTTT,CSVDGQGNTIYF
TRBJ2-3,TRBD2,18,TRBV2,NA,TGTGCCAACTCGAAAATGGGACTAGCGTTTCCTAGCACAGATACGCAGTATTTT,CANSKMGLAFPSTDTQYF
TRBJ2-7,NA,11,TRBV20-1,NA,TGCAGTGCTATTTTGGGGAGGGAGCAGTACTTC,CSAILGREQYF
TRBJ1-4,TRBD1,12,TRBV29-1,NA,TGCAGCGTTGGCAACAGGGGCGGAAAACTGTTTTTT,CSVGNRGGKLFF
TRBJ2-2,NA,15,TRBV5-4,NA,TGTGCCAGCAGCTTGGCGGGGTTAAACACCGGGGAGCTGTTTTTT,CASSLAGLNTGELFF
TRBJ2-3,TRBD2,16,TRBV6-6,NA,TGTGCCAGCACCCTTCCTCCGGGCGGGGGGACAGATACGCAGTATTTT,CASTLPPGGGTDTQYF
TRBJ1-1,NA,17,TRBV5-1,NA,TGCGCCAGCAGCTTCGGACGCGGGGGAGTACGGAACACTGAAGCTTTCTTT,CASSFGRGGVRNTEAFF
TRBJ2-2,NA,13,TRBV5-6,NA,TGTGCCAGCAGCTTGGGGCACACCGGGGAGCTGTTTTTT,CASSLGHTGELFF
TRBJ1-1,NA,11,TRBV2,NA,TGTGCCAGCAGTGTAGGAGCAGAAGCTTTCTTT,CASSVGAEAFF
TRBJ1-1,NA,11,TRBV6-1,NA,TGTGCCAGCAGTGACCGGTTTGAAGCTTTCTTT,CASSDRFEAFF
TRBJ1-1,NA,14,TRBV7-6,NA,TGTGCCAGCAGCTTGCGTACAGGGACCGCTGAAGCTTTCTTT,CASSLRTGTAEAFF
TRBJ1-2,NA,14,TRBV9,NA,TGTGCCAGCAGCGTAGACGTCAGTTTTTATGGCTACACCTTC,CASSVDVSFYGYTF
TRBJ1-4,NA,14,TRBV6-4,NA,TGTGCCAGCACCCTGGACAGTTTGAATGAAAAACTGTTTTTT,CASTLDSLNEKLFF
TRBJ2-4,NA,16,TRBV19,NA,TGTGCCAGTAGTGCTGGTGGGCCCGGAGCCAAAAACATTCAGTACTTC,CASSAGGPGAKNIQYF
TRBJ2-7,NA,13,TRBV19,NA,TGTGCCAGTAGTACCGACAGCGCCTACGAGCAGTACTTC,CASSTDSAYEQYF
TRBJ2-1,NA,15,TRBV11-2,NA,TGTGCCAGCAGCTTGATCGGGAGCTCCTACAATGAGCAGTTCTTC,CASSLIGSSYNEQFF
TRBJ2-1,TRBD1,10,TRBV30,NA,TGTGCCTGGAGAGGGGGCCGGCAGTTCTTC,CAWRGGRQFF
TRBJ1-3,TRBD1,16,TRBV10-1,NA,TGCGCCAGCAGTCACGGGACAGCAGGCTCTGGAAACACCATATATTTT,CASSHGTAGSGNTIYF
TRBJ1-2,NA,13,TRBV6-6,NA,TGTGCCAGCAGGGGCAGCCACGAGTATGGCTACACCTTC,CASRGSHEYGYTF
TRBJ1-5,TRBD1,14,TRBV28,NA,TGTGCCAGCAGCCTGACAGGGGGAAATCAGCCCCAGCATTTT,CASSLTGGNQPQHF
TRBJ1-1,NA,14,TRBV5-4,NA,TGTGCCAGCAGCTTCGTCCGGGAGAACACTGAAGCTTTCTTT,CASSFVRENTEAFF